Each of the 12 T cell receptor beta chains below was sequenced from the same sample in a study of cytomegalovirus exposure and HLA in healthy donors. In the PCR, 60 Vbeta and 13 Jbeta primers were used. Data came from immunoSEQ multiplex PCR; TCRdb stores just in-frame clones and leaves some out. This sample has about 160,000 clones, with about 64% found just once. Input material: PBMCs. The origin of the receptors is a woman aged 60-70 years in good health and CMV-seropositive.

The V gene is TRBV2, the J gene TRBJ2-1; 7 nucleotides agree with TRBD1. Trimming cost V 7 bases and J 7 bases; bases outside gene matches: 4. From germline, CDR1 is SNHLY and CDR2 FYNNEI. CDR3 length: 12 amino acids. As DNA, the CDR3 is TGTGCCAGCAAGGCCAGGGGGAATGAGCAGTTCTTC. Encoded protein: CASKARGNEQFF.

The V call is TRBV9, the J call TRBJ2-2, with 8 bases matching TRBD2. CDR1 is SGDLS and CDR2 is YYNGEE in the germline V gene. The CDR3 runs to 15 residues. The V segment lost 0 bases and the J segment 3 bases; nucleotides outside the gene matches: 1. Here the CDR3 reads CASSVAGGDTGELFF. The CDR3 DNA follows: TGTGCCAGCAGCGTAGCGGGAGGGGACACCGGGGAGCTGTTTTTT.

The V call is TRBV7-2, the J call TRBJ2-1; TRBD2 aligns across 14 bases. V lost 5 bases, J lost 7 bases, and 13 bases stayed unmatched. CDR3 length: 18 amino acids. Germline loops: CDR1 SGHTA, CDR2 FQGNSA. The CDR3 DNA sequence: TGTGCCAGCAGCCCAATGGGACTAGCGGGAGTTCGCGGGAATGAGCAGTTCTTC. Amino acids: CASSPMGLAGVRGNEQFF. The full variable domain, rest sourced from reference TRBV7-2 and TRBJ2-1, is GAGVSQSPSNKVTEKGKDVELRCDPISGHTALYWYRQSLGQGLEFLIYFQGNSAPDKSGLPSDRFSAERTGGSVSTLTIQRTQQEDSAVYLCASSPMGLAGVRGNEQFFGPGTRLTVL.

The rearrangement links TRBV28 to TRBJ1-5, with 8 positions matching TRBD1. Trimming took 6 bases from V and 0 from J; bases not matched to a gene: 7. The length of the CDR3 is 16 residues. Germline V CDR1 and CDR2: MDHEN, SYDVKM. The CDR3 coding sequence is TGTGCCAGCAGCAGGGGGCCCCCCTCTAGCAATCAGCCCCAGCATTTT. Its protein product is CASSRGPPSSNQPQHF. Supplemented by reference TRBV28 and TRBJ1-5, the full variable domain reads DVKVTQSSRYLVKRTGEKVFLECVQDMDHENMFWYRQDPGLGLRLIYFSYDVKMKEKGDIPEGYSVSREKKERFSLILESASTNQTSMYLCASSRGPPSSNQPQHFGDGTRLSIL.

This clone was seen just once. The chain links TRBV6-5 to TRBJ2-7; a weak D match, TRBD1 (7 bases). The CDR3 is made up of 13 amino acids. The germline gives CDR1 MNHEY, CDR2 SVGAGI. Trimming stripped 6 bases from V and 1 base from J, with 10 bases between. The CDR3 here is CASREGQSYEQYF. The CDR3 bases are TGTGCCAGCAGGGAGGGACAGTCCTACGAGCAGTACTTC.

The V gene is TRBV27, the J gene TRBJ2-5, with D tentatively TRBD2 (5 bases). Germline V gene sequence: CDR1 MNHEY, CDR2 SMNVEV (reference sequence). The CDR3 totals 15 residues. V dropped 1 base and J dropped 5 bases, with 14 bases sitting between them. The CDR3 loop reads CASSLYPADVETQYF. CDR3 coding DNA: TGTGCCAGCAGTTTATACCCAGCGGATGTGGAGACCCAGTACTTC.

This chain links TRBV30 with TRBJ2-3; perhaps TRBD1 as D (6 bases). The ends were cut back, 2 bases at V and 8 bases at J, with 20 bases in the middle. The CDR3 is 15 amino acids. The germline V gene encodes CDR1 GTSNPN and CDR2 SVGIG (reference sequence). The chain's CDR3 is CAWSYRDIFWGTQYF. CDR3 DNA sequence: TGTGCCTGGAGTTACCGGGACATTTTTTGGGGTACGCAGTATTTT.

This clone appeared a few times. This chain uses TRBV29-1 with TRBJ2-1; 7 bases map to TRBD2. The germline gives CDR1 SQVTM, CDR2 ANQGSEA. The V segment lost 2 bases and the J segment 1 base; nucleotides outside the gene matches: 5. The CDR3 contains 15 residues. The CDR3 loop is CSVEWLAESYNEQFF. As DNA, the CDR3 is TGCAGCGTTGAATGGCTAGCGGAATCCTACAATGAGCAGTTCTTC.

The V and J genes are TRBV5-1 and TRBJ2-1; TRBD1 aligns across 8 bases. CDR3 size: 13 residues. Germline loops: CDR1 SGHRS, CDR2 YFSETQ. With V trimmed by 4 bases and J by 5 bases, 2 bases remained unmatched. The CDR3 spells CASSRDRHNEQFF. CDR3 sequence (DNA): TGCGCCAGCAGCCGGGACAGGCACAATGAGCAGTTCTTC.

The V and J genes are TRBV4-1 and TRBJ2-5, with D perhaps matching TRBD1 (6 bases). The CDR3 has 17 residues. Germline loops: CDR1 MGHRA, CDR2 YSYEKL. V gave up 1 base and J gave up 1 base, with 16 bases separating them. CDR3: CASSQVGHDTSQETQYF. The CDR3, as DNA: TGCGCCAGCAGCCAAGTGGGACACGACACGTCCCAAGAGACCCAGTACTTC.

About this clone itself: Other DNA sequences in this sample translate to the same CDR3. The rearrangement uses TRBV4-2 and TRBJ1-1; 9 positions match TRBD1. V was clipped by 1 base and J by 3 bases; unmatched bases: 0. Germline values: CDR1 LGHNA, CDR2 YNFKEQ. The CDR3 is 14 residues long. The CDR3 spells CASSQGDRDTEAFF. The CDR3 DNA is TGTGCCAGCAGCCAAGGGGACAGGGACACTGAAGCTTTCTTT.

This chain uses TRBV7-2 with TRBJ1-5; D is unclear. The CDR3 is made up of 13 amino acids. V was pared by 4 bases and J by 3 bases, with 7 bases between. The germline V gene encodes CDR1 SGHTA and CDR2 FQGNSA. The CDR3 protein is CASSSEFNQPQHF. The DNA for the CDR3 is TGTGCCAGCAGCTCCGAGTTCAATCAGCCCCAGCATTTT.